The 18 T cell receptor beta chains in this list originate from one sample, sequenced in a study of blood T cell repertoires in COVID-19. The assay was immunoSEQ multiplex PCR, and TCRdb's table has in-frame clones only and misses some. The table records approximately 250,000 clones, 65% to 90% of them present only once. The sample comprised peripheral blood. The receptors stem from a man aged 50-60 years with COVID-19, enrolled during active disease.

J is TRBJ2-1 and V is TRBV19; 7 nucleotides align to TRBD1. The CDR3 extends over 14 amino acids. The germline V gene has CDR1 LNHDA and CDR2 SQIVND (reference sequence). The J segment lost 5 bases and the V segment lost 5 bases, leaving 6 bases of the junction unmatched. The CDR3 loop reads CASSPRQGNNEQFF. In DNA, the CDR3 is TGTGCCAGTAGTCCGCGACAGGGAAACAATGAGCAGTTCTTC.

The V gene is TRBV7-2, the J gene TRBJ2-5; 11 nucleotides match TRBD2. The CDR3 is made up of 15 amino acids. Germline-derived CDR1 and CDR2 are SGHTA and FQGNSA. With 7 bases clipped from V and 1 base from J, the junction kept 5 bases outside the gene matches. This chain's CDR3 is CASTSGLAGQETQYF. CDR3 bases: TGTGCCAGCACCTCCGGACTAGCGGGCCAAGAGACCCAGTACTTC.

The J gene is TRBJ2-2, the V gene TRBV2; 10 bases map to TRBD1. V lost 7 bases to trimming and J lost 4 bases; unmatched junction nucleotides: 9. Looked up from germline, CDR1 is SNHLY and CDR2 is FYNNEI. The CDR3 contains 16 residues. The DNA for the CDR3 is TGTGCCAGCACCAGAGCCGGGACAGGGGCCACCGGGGAGCTGTTTTTT. Residues: CASTRAGTGATGELFF. Full variable domain (rest looked up from reference TRBV2 and TRBJ2-2): EPEVTQTPSHQVTQMGQEVILRCVPISNHLYFYWYRQILGQKVEFLVSFYNNEISEKSEIFDDQFSVERPDGSNFTLKIRSTKLEDSAMYFCASTRAGTGATGELFFGEGSRLTVL.

In its sample, this clone was seen a few times. This chain joins TRBV4-1 and TRBJ1-5; D uncertain. V was trimmed by 0 bases and J by 4 bases, leaving 10 bases between them. Germline loops: CDR1 MGHRA, CDR2 YSYEKL. CDR3 size: 15 residues. CDR3 coding DNA: TGCGCCAGCAGCCAAGAGAGCGCAGAGAATCAGCCCCAGCATTTT. This encodes CASSQESAENQPQHF.

The chain is built from TRBV4-1 and TRBJ2-7; no definite D call. V lost 2 bases, J lost 5 bases, and 13 bases lay in between. The CDR3 has 14 residues. Germline V gives CDR1 MGHRA, CDR2 YSYEKL. In nucleotides, the CDR3 is TGCGCCAGCAGCCAACCCCAGGAAGTCCACGAGCAGTACTTC. Protein product: CASSQPQEVHEQYF.

This rearrangement joins TRBV11-2 to TRBJ1-1; tentatively, D is TRBD1 (5 bases). V lost 4 bases to trimming and J lost 6 bases, with 9 bases between them. Germline lookup yields CDR1 SGHAT and CDR2 FQNNGV. This CDR3 is built from 12 residues. The CDR3 spells CASSYRQPEAFF. DNA of the CDR3: TGTGCCAGCAGCTATCGACAGCCTGAAGCTTTCTTT.

The genes are TRBV19 and TRBJ2-1; D uncertain. Germline V gene data show CDR1 as LNHDA and CDR2 as SQIVND (reference sequence). V shed 0 bases and J shed 7 bases, with 10 bases lying between them. The CDR3 runs to 14 residues. The CDR3 is CASSIDFGANEQFF. In DNA, the CDR3 is TGTGCCAGTAGTATAGATTTTGGAGCTAATGAGCAGTTCTTC.

The chain combines TRBV4-1 with TRBJ1-2; 7 bases fit TRBD1. The V gene's germline CDR1 is MGHRA and CDR2 YSYEKL. CDR3 length equals 16 residues. Germline trimming cut 1 base from V and 3 bases from J; bases unmatched to any gene: 8. In DNA form, the CDR3 reads TGCGCCAGCAGCCAAGCCCCCCAGACAGGGTACTATGGCTACACCTTC. Its translation is CASSQAPQTGYYGYTF.

The chain carries TRBV18 and TRBJ2-5; 7 bases map to TRBD1. The trim removed 0 bases at V and 1 base at J, leaving 11 bases unmatched. This CDR3 is built from 18 residues. Germline V gives CDR1 KGHSH, CDR2 LQKENI. The CDR3 nucleotides read TGTGCCAGCTCACCACCTGAAAGCCGTGGGACAGCCCAAGAGACCCAGTACTTC. It is translated as CASSPPESRGTAQETQYF.

The V call is TRBV15, the J call TRBJ1-4; no definite D call. The CDR3 contains 12 residues. Trimming removed 0 bases at V and 11 bases at J, with 7 bases between. Germline CDR1 and CDR2: LNHNV and YYDKDF (reference sequence). The CDR3 reads CATSRDLSKLFF. Written as DNA, the CDR3 is TGTGCCACCAGCAGAGATCTTTCGAAACTGTTTTTT.

This chain connects TRBV10-3 to TRBJ2-5; 10 bases map to TRBD2. J gave up 5 bases and V 4 bases, and 7 bases lay outside the gene matches. The CDR3 length is 15 residues. Per the germline V gene, CDR1 is ENHRY and CDR2 is SYGVKD. The CDR3 sequence is CAISVAGGRSETQYF. For the CDR3, the DNA is TGTGCCATCAGTGTAGCGGGGGGAAGATCGGAGACCCAGTACTTC.

This chain uses TRBV18 with TRBJ1-5; D perhaps matches TRBD1 (5 bases). Germline V gives CDR1 KGHSH, CDR2 LQKENI. Trimming stripped 0 bases from V and 3 bases from J, with 9 bases between. This CDR3 contains 15 residues. The CDR3, as DNA: TGTGCCAGCTCACCACCGGGGACTGCCAATCAGCCCCAGCATTTT. As protein: CASSPPGTANQPQHF.

This chain joins TRBV7-9 and TRBJ1-3; D is unresolved. Looked up from germline, CDR1 is SEHNR and CDR2 is FQNEAQ (reference sequence). V was cut by 5 bases and J by 2 bases, with 7 bases left in between. The CDR3 loop spans 13 amino acids. The DNA for the CDR3 is TGTGCCAGCAGCCGAGAAGCTGGAAACACCATATATTTT. Translated: CASSREAGNTIYF.

The chain employs TRBV30 and TRBJ1-1, with D perhaps matching TRBD1 (5 bases). V was pared by 2 bases and J by 2 bases, with 12 bases between. Germline V gene data show CDR1 as GTSNPN and CDR2 as SVGIG (reference sequence). The CDR3 has 14 residues. CDR3 in amino acids: CAWSTAGTNTEAFF. CDR3 sequence (DNA): TGTGCCTGGAGTACCGCCGGGACTAACACTGAAGCTTTCTTT.

J is TRBJ2-5 and V is TRBV14; D ambiguous. Germline V gives CDR1 SGHDN, CDR2 FVKESK. The CDR3 extends over 12 amino acids. Trimming shortened V by 5 bases and J by 5 bases, and 9 bases separated the two germline ends. The CDR3 DNA reads as TGTGCCAGCAGCTCGTCCCGGGAGACCCAGTACTTC. It codes for CASSSSRETQYF.

The J gene is TRBJ2-5, the V gene TRBV15, with D unclear. Deletions cut 0 bases from V and 2 bases from J, with 4 bases between. CDR3 size: 13 residues. CDR1 and CDR2 (germline): LNHNV, YYDKDF (reference sequence). The DNA for the CDR3 is TGTGCCACCAGCAGAGACCGGCAAGAGACCCAGTACTTC. This codes for CATSRDRQETQYF.

The chain uses TRBV7-6 and TRBJ1-2; possible D gene TRBD1, 5 bases. This CDR3 contains 16 residues. Germline values: CDR1 SGHVS, CDR2 FNYEAQ. The germline V and J ends were trimmed by 6 bases and 4 bases, with 21 bases remaining between them. The CDR3 DNA reads as TGTGCCAGCAGTCCTGGGGCCGCCGCCGCCGGCTATGGCTACACCTTC. Translation gives CASSPGAAAAGYGYTF.

V usage is TRBV3-1 (or the pseudogene TRBV3-2) and J usage is TRBJ1-1; 7 bases align to TRBD1. The J segment lost 7 bases and the V segment lost 2 bases, leaving 7 bases of the junction unmatched. Germline V gene data show CDR1 as LGHDT and CDR2 as YNNKEL (reference sequence). CDR3 size: 14 residues. The CDR3, as DNA: TGTGCCAGCAGCCAAAAGACAGGGCATCATGAAGCTTTCTTT. This encodes CASSQKTGHHEAFF.